A single TCR beta chain is shown here with its context. Single viable CD3+CD4+CD8-CD45RO+ cells were sorted as the memory CD4+ T cells. These data come from a study of memory CD4+ T cells and cytomegalovirus serostatus. V was pared by 3 bases and J by 5 bases, with 6 bases of the junction left unmatched. The CDR3 consists of 14 residues. Germline values: CDR1 MNHEY, CDR2 SMNVEV (reference sequence). Produced via immunoSEQ multiplex PCR; TCRdb's table is partial and in-frame only. Of 52,000 or so clones in the sample, about 80% are singletons; the top ten hold 1.5% to 2%. The sample comprised memory CD4+ T cells from blood. The sequence was obtained from an adult in good health and CMV-seronegative. V usage is TRBV27 and J usage is TRBJ1-1, with TRBD1 identical over 7 bases. CDR3 in amino acids: CASSFTGARTEAFF. CDR3 DNA sequence: TGTGCCAGCAGTTTTACAGGGGCGCGGACTGAAGCTTTCTTT.